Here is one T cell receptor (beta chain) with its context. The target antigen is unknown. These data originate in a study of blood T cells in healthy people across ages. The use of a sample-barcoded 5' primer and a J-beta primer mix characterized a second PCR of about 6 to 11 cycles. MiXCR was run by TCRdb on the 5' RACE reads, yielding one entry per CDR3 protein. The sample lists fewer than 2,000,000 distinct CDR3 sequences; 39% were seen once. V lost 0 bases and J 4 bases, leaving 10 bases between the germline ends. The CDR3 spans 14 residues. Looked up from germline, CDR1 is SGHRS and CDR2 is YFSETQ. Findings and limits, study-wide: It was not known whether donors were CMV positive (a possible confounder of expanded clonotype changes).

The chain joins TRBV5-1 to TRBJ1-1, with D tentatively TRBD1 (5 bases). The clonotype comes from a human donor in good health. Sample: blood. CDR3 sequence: CASSLEGRVTEAFF. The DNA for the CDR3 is TGCGCCAGCAGCTTGGAAGGCAGGGTCACTGAAGCTTTCTTT.